The rows below give T cell receptor beta chains drawn from one sample of a study of T cell responses to AZD1222 COVID-19 vaccine. The data were produced by immunoSEQ multiplex PCR, yet TCRdb's version contains in-frame clones alone and is incomplete. The table records approximately 20,000 clones, 82% of them present only once. Sequencing used peripheral blood, obtained on day 0 of AZD1222 vaccination. The receptors were sampled from an adult in good health. CDR3s include the opening cysteine and the closing phenylalanine or tryptophan. D genes are given only for firm matches. Clone sizes are given selectively: once, few, many, or a class where the clone is expanded.

TRBJ2-5 - TRBV6-5 - TGTGCCAGCAGTTATACAGTCAGAGAGACCCAGTACTTC CASSYTVRETQYF
TRBJ2-7 TRBD2 TRBV6-2/TRBV6-3 - TGTGCCAGCAGCCGGACTAGCGGGAACCCCGAGCAGTACTTC CASSRTSGNPEQYF
TRBJ2-3 TRBD2 TRBV4-2 - TGTGCCAGCAGCCAAGTCTCTAGCGGGGGGGCCACAGATACGCAGTATTTT CASSQVSSGGATDTQYF
TRBJ1-2 - TRBV4-3 - TGCGCCAGCAGCCAAGATGTGGGCGATGGCTACACCTTC CASSQDVGDGYTF
TRBJ1-4 - TRBV28 - TGTGCCAGTCGGGTGTCTGGTAATGAAAAACTGTTTTTT CASRVSGNEKLFF
TRBJ2-3 TRBD2 TRBV29-1 once TGCACCGGGGGGGGGCAAACAGATACGCAGTATTTT CTGGGQTDTQYF
TRBJ1-4 - TRBV5-1 - TGCGCCAGCAGCTGGGACGCGTCCGATAATGAAAAACTGTTTTTT CASSWDASDNEKLFF
TRBJ2-5 TRBD1 TRBV29-1 - TGCAGCGTTGAAACAGGGGGCTTGGAGACCCAGTACTTC CSVETGGLETQYF
TRBJ2-2 - TRBV25-1 - TGTGCCAGCAGTGAAACAGGGCCCTTGCCCTGGACCGGGGAGCTGTTTTTT CASSETGPLPWTGELFF
TRBJ2-7 - TRBV2 - TGTGCCAGCAGTGAAAGCGGCACCTACGAGCAGTACTTC CASSESGTYEQYF
TRBJ1-2 - TRBV7-2 - TGTGCCAGCGGTTCGTCCGGAACCCCCGTTTCGGCCTATGGCTACACCTTC CASGSSGTPVSAYGYTF
TRBJ1-1 - TRBV3-1/TRBV3-2 - TGTGCCAGCAGCCATTACAGGGCGACTGAAGCTTTCTTT CASSHYRATEAFF
TRBJ2-3 - TRBV7-8 - TGTGCCAGCAGTCTCCCTTCAGATACGCAGTATTTT CASSLPSDTQYF
TRBJ2-2 - TRBV15 - TGTGCCACCAGCAGAGGCGGGCTAGCCGAGACCGGGGAGCTGTTTTTT CATSRGGLAETGELFF
TRBJ2-1 - TRBV5-1 - TGCGCCAGCGCACCCGGAGAGAGGGGGGCTGAGCAGTTCTTC CASAPGERGAEQFF
TRBJ1-6 - TRBV4-1 - TGCGCCAGCAGCCGGGAACATAATTCACCCCTCCACTTT CASSREHNSPLHF
TRBJ1-3 - TRBV6-5 - TGTGCCACCGGGCCCCAGAGCTCTGGAAACACCATATATTTT CATGPQSSGNTIYF
TRBJ1-4 - TRBV7-9 once TGTGCCAGCAGCTTAGAGGGGGGAGGTGAAAAACTGTTTTTT CASSLEGGGEKLFF
TRBJ1-1 - TRBV28 - TGTGCCAGCAGTCCACAAATAATAAACACTGAAGCTTTCTTT CASSPQIINTEAFF
TRBJ2-5 - TRBV6-1 once TGTGCCAGCCGAGAGGCTAGCTGGGAGACCCAGTACTTC CASREASWETQYF
TRBJ2-1 - TRBV3-1/TRBV3-2 - TGTGCCAGCAGCCAAAGGGCTAGCCGCAATGAGCAGTTCTTC CASSQRASRNEQFF
TRBJ2-7 - TRBV6-1 - TGTGCCAGCAGTGAAAAAGGCGAAGCCTACGAGCAGTACTTC CASSEKGEAYEQYF
TRBJ2-5 - TRBV30 - TGTGCCTGGAGGGCCGGGCCTAGTAGGAGAGAGACCCAGTACTTC CAWRAGPSRRETQYF
TRBJ1-3 - TRBV3-1/TRBV3-2 - TGTGCCAGCAGCCAGGCACACTCTGGAAACACCATATATTTT CASSQAHSGNTIYF
TRBJ2-1 - TRBV6-5 - TGTGCTTGCGGTTCTAACTCCTACAATGAGCAGTTCTTC CACGSNSYNEQFF
TRBJ1-2 - TRBV27 - TGTGCCAGCCGGGGCGGCGGGGGCGCAGACTATGGCTACACCTTC CASRGGGGADYGYTF
TRBJ2-7 - TRBV19 - TGTGCCAGTAGGGGGACGACGTACGAGCAGTACTTC CASRGTTYEQYF
TRBJ2-2 - TRBV3-1/TRBV3-2 - TGTGCCAGCAGCCAAATGGACGGGGAGCTGTTTTTT CASSQMDGELFF
TRBJ2-7 - TRBV19 - TGTGCCAGTAGTATTGGACTGGGAATGTCCTACGAGCAGTACTTC CASSIGLGMSYEQYF
TRBJ1-6 - TRBV28 - TGTGCCAGCAGTTTAATTAATTCACCCCTCCACTTT CASSLINSPLHF
TRBJ1-2 - TRBV27 - TGTGCCAGCAGTTCCCCTACGGACCGATCCGGCTATGGCTACACCTTC CASSSPTDRSGYGYTF
TRBJ2-3 TRBD2 TRBV28 - TGTGCCAGCAGTTTTCCTAGCGGGAGCGCAAATACGCAGTATTTT CASSFPSGSANTQYF
TRBJ2-3 - TRBV18 - TGTGCCAGCTCACCACTTAGCACAGATACGCAGTATTTT CASSPLSTDTQYF
TRBJ1-2 TRBD1 TRBV15 - TGTGCCACCAGCAGATCGTATACAGGGGGAGGCTACACCTTC CATSRSYTGGGYTF
TRBJ2-5 - TRBV7-9 - TGTGCCAGCAGCTTCCAAGAGACCCAGTACTTC CASSFQETQYF
TRBJ1-4 - TRBV9 once TGTGCCAGCAGCGTAGAGGGGGGGTTGAATGAAAAACTGTTTTTT CASSVEGGLNEKLFF
TRBJ2-7 - TRBV30 - TGTGCCTGGAGTGCAGTCAGAACCTACGAGCAGTACTTC CAWSAVRTYEQYF
TRBJ2-3 - TRBV28 - TGTGCCAGCAGCTCGGTTTTGGTACGGGCGGGATTT CASSSVLVRAGF
TRBJ1-2 TRBD1 TRBV2 - TGTGCCAGCAGCCCCCTGACAGGGGGTTATGGCTACACCTTC CASSPLTGGYGYTF
TRBJ1-3 - TRBV7-2 - TGTGCCAGCAGCTTAGGGGCTAGGGGGTCTGGAAACACCATATATTTT CASSLGARGSGNTIYF
TRBJ2-1 TRBD2 TRBV7-9 once TGTGCCAGCAGCGAGCGGGACTCGATGGATGAGCAGTTCTTC CASSERDSMDEQFF
TRBJ2-3 TRBD2 TRBV2 - TGTGCCAGCATTTCCGGGACTAGCGGGAGCTCTAGCACAGATACGCAGTATTTT CASISGTSGSSSTDTQYF
TRBJ1-5 - TRBV30 - TGTGCCTGGAGTGGACAGATCCTTCAGCCCCAGCATTTT CAWSGQILQPQHF
TRBJ2-7 - TRBV4-1 - TGCGCCAGCAGCGACGACAGGTTCTCCTACGAGCAGTACTTC CASSDDRFSYEQYF
TRBJ1-2 - TRBV20-1 - TGCAGTGTTCTGGTCAACTATGGCTACACCTTC CSVLVNYGYTF
TRBJ1-2 TRBD1 TRBV27 - TGTGCCAGCAGTCGGGACAGGGGGGATGGCTACACCTTC CASSRDRGDGYTF
TRBJ1-2 - TRBV6-5 - TGTGCCAGCAGTTACTCCAAGGGCCACTATGGCTACACCTTC CASSYSKGHYGYTF
TRBJ2-7 - TRBV30 few TGTGCCTGGAGTGCGACTAGACTTTTCAGCGAGCAGTACTTC CAWSATRLFSEQYF
TRBJ1-2 TRBD1 TRBV6-5 once TGTGCCAGCAGCGTACACCGACAGGGCAACTATGGCTACACCTTC CASSVHRQGNYGYTF
TRBJ2-5 TRBD2 TRBV9 - TGTGCCAGCAGCATTGGGACTAGCGGGGGGGTGTTGGGCGAAACCCAGTACTTC CASSIGTSGGVLGETQYF
TRBJ2-3 - TRBV27 - TGTGCCAGCAGTTTAAGTGGGGCCCAAGATACGCAGTATTTT CASSLSGAQDTQYF
TRBJ2-3 - TRBV20-1 - TGCAGTGCTAGTGGCCAGGGAGCCAGCACAGATACGCAGTATTTT CSASGQGASTDTQYF
TRBJ1-2 - TRBV3-1/TRBV3-2 - TGTGCCAGCAGCCAAGTCAGAAGCTATGGCTACACCTTC CASSQVRSYGYTF
TRBJ2-1 TRBD2 TRBV27 - TGTGCCAGCAGACTAGCGGGGGGACCATACAATGAGCAGTTCTTC CASRLAGGPYNEQFF
TRBJ2-5 TRBD1 TRBV5-1 once TGCGCCAGCAGCTTCGCCGGACAGGAAGAGACCCAGTACTTC CASSFAGQEETQYF
TRBJ2-1 - TRBV11-3 once TGTGCCAGCAGCTTAGGGGAGGCACACAATGAGCAGTTCTTC CASSLGEAHNEQFF
TRBJ2-7 - TRBV4-1 - TGCGCCAGCAGCCAAGACCCACAGGGAAAGTCCTACGAGCAGTACTTC CASSQDPQGKSYEQYF